These T cell receptor beta chains were read from a single sample in a study of T cell changes during pregnancy in multiple sclerosis. The protocol was immunoSEQ multiplex PCR, while the TCRdb copy is restricted to in-frame clones and leaves out a portion. Of under 60,000 clones in the sample, roughly nine tenths were seen once. The material sequenced was CD4+ T cells from peripheral blood mononuclear cells, taken in the second trimester of pregnancy. The receptors derive from a female donor in good health, enrolled as a control in a pregnancy study. Both conserved end residues are part of each CDR3. A D gene is named only where the DNA matches it firmly. Size tells how often a clone was seen (once, few, many) or the class of an expanded clone, and some rows leave it out.

j_gene: TRBJ1-3; abundance: -; v_gene: TRBV4-1; d_gene: -; CDR3nt: TGCGCCAGCAGCCAAGGGTACAGCTCTGGAAACACCATATATTTT; CDR3aa: CASSQGYSSGNTIYF
j_gene: TRBJ2-7; abundance: -; v_gene: TRBV30; d_gene: -; CDR3nt: TGTGCCTGGAGTTCAGGGGTGTTCTACGAGCAGTACTTC; CDR3aa: CAWSSGVFYEQYF
j_gene: TRBJ1-4; abundance: -; v_gene: TRBV19; d_gene: TRBD1; CDR3nt: TGTGCCAGTAGATCGAGGACAGGCCTCAATGAAAAACTGTTTTTT; CDR3aa: CASRSRTGLNEKLFF
j_gene: TRBJ2-2; abundance: -; v_gene: TRBV29-1; d_gene: -; CDR3nt: TGCAGCGTTGGACAGGCGAGCACCGGGGAGCTGTTTTTT; CDR3aa: CSVGQASTGELFF
j_gene: TRBJ1-6; abundance: few; v_gene: TRBV27; d_gene: TRBD1; CDR3nt: TGTGCCAGCAGTCTTCGGGGACAGGGTTCACCCCTCCACTTT; CDR3aa: CASSLRGQGSPLHF
j_gene: TRBJ2-1; abundance: -; v_gene: TRBV7-6; d_gene: TRBD1; CDR3nt: TGTGCCAGCAGCGACAGGGTTGGCAATGAGCAGTTCTTC; CDR3aa: CASSDRVGNEQFF
j_gene: TRBJ1-5; abundance: once; v_gene: TRBV30; d_gene: -; CDR3nt: TGTGCCTGGCGCTATCTCGATCAGCCCCAGCATTTT; CDR3aa: CAWRYLDQPQHF
j_gene: TRBJ1-3; abundance: -; v_gene: TRBV6-6; d_gene: -; CDR3nt: TGTGCCAGCAGTTACGAGGGAAATGGAAACACCATATATTTT; CDR3aa: CASSYEGNGNTIYF
j_gene: TRBJ1-1; abundance: -; v_gene: TRBV4-3; d_gene: -; CDR3nt: TGCGCCAGCAGCCACGGAGGGGTTCAACGACGATACACTGAAGCTTTCTTC; CDR3aa: CASSHGGVQRRYTEAFF
j_gene: TRBJ1-2; abundance: few; v_gene: TRBV6-5; d_gene: -; CDR3nt: TGTGCCAGCAGTTCAACAGTGAACTATGGCTACACCTTC; CDR3aa: CASSSTVNYGYTF
j_gene: TRBJ1-4; abundance: -; v_gene: TRBV7-7; d_gene: -; CDR3nt: TGTGCTAGCAGCTTATCGGGGGGAGATGAAAAACTGTTTTTT; CDR3aa: CASSLSGGDEKLFF
j_gene: TRBJ2-5; abundance: few; v_gene: TRBV9; d_gene: TRBD2; CDR3nt: TGTGCCAGCAGCGTAGGAATGGCGGGGGGCCAAGAGACCCAGTACTTC; CDR3aa: CASSVGMAGGQETQYF
j_gene: TRBJ2-3; abundance: -; v_gene: TRBV7-2; d_gene: -; CDR3nt: TGTGCCAGCAGCTCCCGGACTGGCACAGATACGCAGTATTTT; CDR3aa: CASSSRTGTDTQYF
j_gene: TRBJ1-2; abundance: -; v_gene: TRBV5-1; d_gene: -; CDR3nt: TGCGCCAGCAGCTTGGCCGGGGCAGGGGTGGATGGCTACACCTTC; CDR3aa: CASSLAGAGVDGYTF
j_gene: TRBJ1-3; abundance: -; v_gene: TRBV2; d_gene: -; CDR3nt: TGTGCCAGCAGTGAAGGGGCAGCAGGAAACACCATATATTTT; CDR3aa: CASSEGAAGNTIYF
j_gene: TRBJ1-4; abundance: -; v_gene: TRBV18; d_gene: -; CDR3nt: TGTGCCAGCTCACCTGCGGGTAGTTCTAATGAAAAACTGTTTTTT; CDR3aa: CASSPAGSSNEKLFF
j_gene: TRBJ1-3; abundance: -; v_gene: TRBV25-1; d_gene: -; CDR3nt: TGTGCCAGCAGTGAAATGGGCTTTAACACCATATATTTT; CDR3aa: CASSEMGFNTIYF
j_gene: TRBJ2-6; abundance: -; v_gene: TRBV9; d_gene: -; CDR3nt: TGTGCCAGCAGCAGGGGGGGGACCGGGGCCAACGTCCTGACTTTC; CDR3aa: CASSRGGTGANVLTF
j_gene: TRBJ1-6; abundance: -; v_gene: TRBV11-2; d_gene: TRBD1; CDR3nt: TGTGCCAGCACCGGGACAGTGGGGTCGAATTCACCCCTCCACTTT; CDR3aa: CASTGTVGSNSPLHF
j_gene: TRBJ2-2; abundance: -; v_gene: TRBV6-5; d_gene: TRBD1; CDR3nt: TGTGCCAGCTCCCCCCCAAGGGGGCGCAACAGGGAGCTGTTTTTT; CDR3aa: CASSPPRGRNRELFF
j_gene: TRBJ2-7; abundance: -; v_gene: TRBV7-2; d_gene: TRBD1; CDR3nt: TGTGCCAGCAGCTTACAGTCCGGGACAGGGGGTACCTACGAGCAGTACTTC; CDR3aa: CASSLQSGTGGTYEQYF
j_gene: TRBJ2-3; abundance: -; v_gene: TRBV19; d_gene: TRBD2; CDR3nt: TGTGCCAGTAGTATTCGAGGGTCGGGGGGGACAGATACGCAGTATTTT; CDR3aa: CASSIRGSGGTDTQYF
j_gene: TRBJ1-5; abundance: -; v_gene: TRBV7-9; d_gene: TRBD1; CDR3nt: TGTGCCAGCAGCCAGACAGGGGAACAGCCCCAGCATTTT; CDR3aa: CASSQTGEQPQHF
j_gene: TRBJ1-2; abundance: -; v_gene: TRBV7-8; d_gene: -; CDR3nt: TGTGCCAGCAGCTTCGAACGAACCTCAAGGGGCCTGAACTATGGCTACACCTTC; CDR3aa: CASSFERTSRGLNYGYTF
j_gene: TRBJ1-2; abundance: -; v_gene: TRBV9; d_gene: -; CDR3nt: TGTGCCAGCAGCGTAGAGGCAGGGGACTATGGCTACACCTTC; CDR3aa: CASSVEAGDYGYTF
j_gene: TRBJ1-1; abundance: -; v_gene: TRBV9; d_gene: -; CDR3nt: TGTGCCAGCAGCGTCGAATTACAGGGGAACACTGAAGCTTTCTTT; CDR3aa: CASSVELQGNTEAFF
j_gene: TRBJ1-6; abundance: -; v_gene: TRBV7-2; d_gene: -; CDR3nt: TGTGCCAGCAGCTTAGTGGAGAGCTCCTATAATTCACCCCTCCACTTT; CDR3aa: CASSLVESSYNSPLHF
j_gene: TRBJ1-3; abundance: -; v_gene: TRBV4-3; d_gene: -; CDR3nt: TGCGCCAGCAGCCATCTTACTTCGAGCTCTGGAAACACCATATATTTT; CDR3aa: CASSHLTSSSGNTIYF
j_gene: TRBJ2-5; abundance: -; v_gene: TRBV9; d_gene: -; CDR3nt: TGTGCCAGCAGCGTAGGCCAGCAAGAGACCCAGTACTTC; CDR3aa: CASSVGQQETQYF
j_gene: TRBJ2-3; abundance: -; v_gene: TRBV30; d_gene: -; CDR3nt: TGTGCCTGGACTGGGGGGTGGACAGATACGCAGTATTTT; CDR3aa: CAWTGGWTDTQYF
j_gene: TRBJ1-2; abundance: -; v_gene: TRBV2; d_gene: TRBD1; CDR3nt: TGTGCCAGCGGGGACAGGGGTAGAGGCTACACCTTC; CDR3aa: CASGDRGRGYTF
j_gene: TRBJ1-1; abundance: few; v_gene: TRBV11-2; d_gene: -; CDR3nt: TGTGCCAGCAGCCTAACACAGGGATCCACTGAAGCTTTCTTT; CDR3aa: CASSLTQGSTEAFF
j_gene: TRBJ2-1; abundance: -; v_gene: TRBV6-5; d_gene: TRBD2; CDR3nt: TGTGCCAGCAGCCCTACTAGCGGGGGGGCGTCTGAGCAGTTCTTC; CDR3aa: CASSPTSGGASEQFF
j_gene: TRBJ2-3; abundance: -; v_gene: TRBV2; d_gene: TRBD2; CDR3nt: TGTGCGTCGAGCGGGGGGCTCAGCACAGATACGCAGTATTTT; CDR3aa: CASSGGLSTDTQYF
j_gene: TRBJ1-5; abundance: -; v_gene: TRBV7-2; d_gene: -; CDR3nt: TGTGCCAGCAGCGTTCAGGGACATAGCAATCAGCCCCAGCATTTT; CDR3aa: CASSVQGHSNQPQHF
j_gene: TRBJ1-1; abundance: -; v_gene: TRBV11-3; d_gene: TRBD1; CDR3nt: TGTGCCAGCACCCCAAGGCAGGGGGCTGTGGGCACTGAAGCTTTCTTT; CDR3aa: CASTPRQGAVGTEAFF
j_gene: TRBJ1-4; abundance: -; v_gene: TRBV15; d_gene: -; CDR3nt: TGTGCCACCAGCAGAGAGAGGGTTGAAAAACTGTTTTTT; CDR3aa: CATSRERVEKLFF
j_gene: TRBJ1-5; abundance: -; v_gene: TRBV6-6; d_gene: -; CDR3nt: TGTGCCAGCAGCCCCCTTAGTAATCAGCCCCAGCATTTT; CDR3aa: CASSPLSNQPQHF
j_gene: TRBJ1-1; abundance: -; v_gene: TRBV6-5; d_gene: -; CDR3nt: TGTGCCAGCAGTTCCATCATAGACACTGAAGCTTTCTTT; CDR3aa: CASSSIIDTEAFF
j_gene: TRBJ1-2; abundance: -; v_gene: TRBV6-5; d_gene: -; CDR3nt: TGTGCCACCACGAAGACAGCCACTGGGGGCTACACCTTC; CDR3aa: CATTKTATGGYTF
j_gene: TRBJ2-7; abundance: -; v_gene: TRBV30; d_gene: -; CDR3nt: TGTGCCTGGAGTTCCTCCTCGGGCGAGCAGTACTTC; CDR3aa: CAWSSSSGEQYF
j_gene: TRBJ1-5; abundance: -; v_gene: TRBV4-2; d_gene: -; CDR3nt: TGTGCCAGCAGCTTATCCGGGGATCAGCCCCAGCATTTT; CDR3aa: CASSLSGDQPQHF
j_gene: TRBJ2-2; abundance: -; v_gene: TRBV19; d_gene: -; CDR3nt: TGTGCCAGTAGCCCCTCTAGGTCTGCCGGGGAGCTGTTTTTT; CDR3aa: CASSPSRSAGELFF
j_gene: TRBJ1-6; abundance: -; v_gene: TRBV9; d_gene: -; CDR3nt: TGTGCCAGCATCGACAGCGATTCACCCCTCCACTTT; CDR3aa: CASIDSDSPLHF
j_gene: TRBJ2-7; abundance: -; v_gene: TRBV11-2; d_gene: TRBD2; CDR3nt: TGTGCCAGCAGCTTAACGGGGGGGCGGTACGAGCAGTACTTC; CDR3aa: CASSLTGGRYEQYF
j_gene: TRBJ1-6; abundance: -; v_gene: TRBV30; d_gene: TRBD1; CDR3nt: TGTGCCTGGAGGGGCGCAGGGGGGTCACCCCTCCACTTT; CDR3aa: CAWRGAGGSPLHF
j_gene: TRBJ2-7; abundance: -; v_gene: TRBV6-5; d_gene: TRBD1; CDR3nt: TGTGCCAGCAGTCGCTCCGGACAGGGGTCCTACGAGCAGTACTTC; CDR3aa: CASSRSGQGSYEQYF
j_gene: TRBJ1-2; abundance: -; v_gene: TRBV19; d_gene: TRBD1; CDR3nt: TGTGCCAGTAGTCCAGGACAGGGGTTCTATGGCTACACCTTC; CDR3aa: CASSPGQGFYGYTF
j_gene: TRBJ1-1; abundance: -; v_gene: TRBV5-1; d_gene: -; CDR3nt: TGCGCCAGCAGCTTGGATCGAGGAGAAGCTTTCTTT; CDR3aa: CASSLDRGEAFF
j_gene: TRBJ1-4; abundance: once; v_gene: TRBV10-3; d_gene: TRBD1; CDR3nt: TGTGCCATCGGCGCCCCGGGACAGGGGGGAGAAAAACTGTTTTTT; CDR3aa: CAIGAPGQGGEKLFF
j_gene: TRBJ1-1; abundance: -; v_gene: TRBV7-2; d_gene: TRBD1; CDR3nt: TGTGCCAGCAGCTTAGTTCGGGACAGGGGAGGGAACACTGAAGCTTTCTTT; CDR3aa: CASSLVRDRGGNTEAFF
j_gene: TRBJ2-3; abundance: -; v_gene: TRBV2; d_gene: TRBD2; CDR3nt: TGTGCCACTGTACTAGCGGGGGGTTCAGATACGCAGTATTTT; CDR3aa: CATVLAGGSDTQYF
j_gene: TRBJ2-6; abundance: once; v_gene: TRBV29-1; d_gene: -; CDR3nt: TGCAGCGTTGTCAGGGATGGGGCCAACGTCCTGACTTTC; CDR3aa: CSVVRDGANVLTF
j_gene: TRBJ1-4; abundance: -; v_gene: TRBV9; d_gene: -; CDR3nt: TGTGCCAGCAGCAGAGGGGGGGCCGGTGCAACTAATGAAAAACTGTTTTTT; CDR3aa: CASSRGGAGATNEKLFF
j_gene: TRBJ1-5; abundance: -; v_gene: TRBV15; d_gene: TRBD1; CDR3nt: TGTGCCACCAGCCTAGGACAGGCAAGTCAGCCCCAGCATTTT; CDR3aa: CATSLGQASQPQHF
j_gene: TRBJ2-4; abundance: -; v_gene: TRBV19; d_gene: TRBD2; CDR3nt: TGTGCCAGTAGTAGAACCGGGACTAGGCCCAACATTCAGTACTTC; CDR3aa: CASSRTGTRPNIQYF